This T cell receptor (beta chain) was documented in a study of vaccination and CD4 T cells after COVID-19 (dated by TCRdb to between 2021 and 2022). Looking at the study overall: SARS-CoV-2 positivity had been established in the convalescent patients by nasal swab PCR, and mild disease was recorded in several of these patients and severe disease in one. Post-COVID blood samples from convalescent patients were collected a median of around 100 days after diagnosis, with a range of roughly 30 to 161 days. Post-vaccine blood samples were collected a median of approximately 77 days after the second vaccine dose, ranging from about 14 to 241 days. Overlapping spike peptide pools from SARS-CoV-2 and from the common cold coronaviruses HCoV-NL63, HCoV-OC43 and HCoV-229E were used as culture stimuli. The convalescent cohort included six males and four females, with two Hispanic individuals, seven Caucasians, two Asians and one multiracial person. As controls, cultures received a CEFX viral epitope pool (the positive control), an HIV-1 Nef peptide pool (the negative control), or no peptide at all. In under 13 COVID-19 convalescent patients and 4 infection-naive healthy vaccine recipients, researchers compared the spike-specific CD4+ TCR repertoire from before mRNA vaccination with the repertoire from after. Two doses of either the Pfizer-BioNTech BNT162b2 vaccine (n=8) or the Moderna mRNA-1273 vaccine (n=2) were administered to participants.

In the case of this clonotype: The antigen this receptor binds is unknown. Per-base qualities were not stored, and no clone one base away is much larger.

General findings and caveats noted by the study authors: Although the median number of SARS-CoV-2-reactive clonotypes went up from roughly 23 after infection to more than 30 after vaccination, the increase was not significant. Of the vaccine-specific clones found in convalescent patients, nearly all (304 of 307) were mono-reactive for SARS-CoV-2 spike instead of being cross-reactive with common cold coronaviruses. Only a relatively small number of convalescent patients were included in the study, and early timepoints following natural infection were not analyzed. In convalescent patients, a median approximately 89% of post-vaccine SARS-CoV-2-reactive clones were detected only after vaccination, suggesting vaccine-specific priming.

The protocol used for the library was PCR. TCR sequencing of DNA from cultured CD4+ T cells used the Oncomine TCR Beta short-read assay at the Johns Hopkins FTIC core. The QIAamp micro DNA kit was used to extract genomic DNA from the cultured CD4+ T cells. Oncomine TCR Beta libraries from cultured CD4+ T cells were pooled with unique dual indexes and sequenced on an Illumina iSeq 100. In the original analysis: Non-productive sequences were removed, and CDR3s not starting with C, not ending with F or W, or shorter than 7 amino acids were discarded. The MANAFEST web application identified antigen-specific clonotypes by comparing peptide-stimulated wells against reference wells and other culture wells. For a clone to be called positive, the clone needed an FDR below 0.05, an odds ratio above 5, and a productive frequency above 0.1% in at least two of three replicate wells. A clonotype was classed as cross-reactive if the clonotype showed significant expansion both in SARS-CoV-2 spike wells and in at least one common cold coronavirus spike condition. CDR3 homology was assessed with Levenshtein distances (stringdist) and unrooted phylogenetic trees (ape) in R version 3.6.1. The public reads were reanalyzed by TCRdb: fastp trimming at Q25, MiXCR alignment, in-frame beta chains only. Rows with a matching CDR3 protein are joined into one entry that keeps the most common DNA and genes. The V and J calls shown here were made by TCRdb, not taken from the authors' results. Present in this sample are around 21,000 distinct CDR3 sequences, 45% to 60% of which were seen just once. In total, the top ten clones hold around 7.4% of the sample.

The CDR3 measures 15 amino acids from cysteine to phenylalanine. The entry retains the CDR3 DNA only, 45 bases that are in frame from base 1. CDR1 and CDR2 (SGHTA, FQGTGA) derive from the germline V gene. The germline ends are 18 bases apart after V is trimmed by 5 bases and J by 5 bases. Reading the label with the study, this specimen's treatment or condition is: approximately nine-day PBMC culture with coronavirus spike peptide pools or control peptides (ViraFEST assay). The study used the ViraFEST assay, which expanded antigen-specific T cells with peptide pools and then identified expanded clonotypes by TCR sequencing. The convalescent patients' positive SARS-CoV-2 PCR tests fell between March and December 2020, which was before the Alpha, Beta and Delta variants emerged in the United States. About 1.8 million PBMCs per well were cultured in IMDM with roughly 4.8% human AB serum and approximately 10 IU/ml IL-2, plus 10 ug/ml peptide pools. Half of the culture medium was replaced with fresh IL-2-containing medium on days 3 and 7. After roughly nine days of culture, CD4+ T cells were isolated by negative selection using the EasySep CD4+ T cell isolation kit. PBMCs were separated from whole blood using Ficoll-Paque Plus gradient centrifugation and then either used fresh or cryopreserved at -140C. Triplicate wells were generally used for each culture condition.

The origin of this receptor is a human donor who had recovered from COVID-19. Material: CD4+ T cells from blood, cultured in vitro. The chain was built from TRBV7-3 and TRBJ2-5; the best D guess is TRBD2, with 6 bases matching. The CDR3 reads as follows: CASSLGGGPGETQYF. The bases read TGTGCCAGCAGCCTGGGGGGTGGGCCTGGGGAGACCCAGTACTTC.